The entry that follows covers one T cell receptor beta chain sequence. With 6 bases clipped from V and 3 bases from J, the junction kept 5 bases outside the gene matches. CDR3 size: 15 residues. In germline, CDR1 is KGHDR, CDR2 SFDVKD. In the source study's methods: Nucleated cell counts were estimated from reference gene primer amplification. Sequencing used immunoSEQ multiplex PCR; TCRdb keeps in-frame clones, though not all of them. That table furnishes V, J and clone size, whereas the DNA furnished D and trimming. The repertoire holds tens of thousands of clones, with about 82% as singletons. The data were taken from a study of blood T cell repertoires in COVID-19. Turning to the study itself: The study drew acute and convalescent COVID-19 samples from the United States, Italy and Spain. T cells, B-cell-depleted T cells, or PBMCs provided the cDNA or gDNA that served as material.

The source material was peripheral blood. The TCR originated in a man over 45 with acute or convalescent COVID-19. This sequence joins TRBV24-1 and TRBJ2-3; 10 positions agree with TRBD2. The CDR3 protein is CATSLSGLATDTQYF. CDR3 sequence (DNA): TGTGCCACCAGTTTATCGGGACTAGCGACAGATACGCAGTATTTT.